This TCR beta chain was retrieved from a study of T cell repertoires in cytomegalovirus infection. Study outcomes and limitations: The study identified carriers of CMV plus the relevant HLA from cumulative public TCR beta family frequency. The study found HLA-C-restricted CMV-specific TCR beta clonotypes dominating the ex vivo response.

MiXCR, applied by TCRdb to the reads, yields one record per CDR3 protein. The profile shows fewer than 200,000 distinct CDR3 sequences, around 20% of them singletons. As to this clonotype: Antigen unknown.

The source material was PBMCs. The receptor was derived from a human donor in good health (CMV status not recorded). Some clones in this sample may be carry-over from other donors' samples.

CDR3 bases: TGTGCCAGCAGCCAAGATCTTGGGCAGATCAATGAGCAGTTCTTC. Residues: CASSQDLGQINEQFF. V usage is TRBV4-2 and J usage is TRBJ2-1; no clear D gene. The CDR3 has 15 residues. Germline CDR1 reads LGHNA; CDR2 reads YNFKEQ. Trimming took 0 bases from V and 6 from J, leaving 12 bases between them.